Following are 11 T cell receptor beta chains from one sample sequenced in a study of regulatory T cells in long-lasting Graves disease. HTBI primers from iRepertoire and Arm-PCR of CDR3 regions yielded the TCR beta libraries. Via MiXCR, TCRdb re-called the multiplex PCR reads, giving one row per CDR3 protein. Of about 400,000 distinct CDR3 sequences in the sample, roughly a sixth were seen once. Time point meaning: newly diagnosed GD, antithyroid drugs for less than 3 months. RNA from PBMCs was the source of the TCR library. The sample was peripheral blood mononuclear cells (PBMCs), taken at new diagnosis, from a patient treated with antithyroid drugs. The receptors were gathered from a female donor with Graves disease.

This clonotype has just a few counts. The chain links TRBV7-9 to TRBJ2-7, with D perhaps TRBD2 (5 bases). The V and J ends lost 5 bases and 7 bases respectively, with 24 bases between them. This CDR3 comprises 16 residues. Germline assignment: CDR1 SEHNR and CDR2 FQNEAQ (reference sequence). CDR3 residues: CASSHRRSRGRREQYF. In nucleotides, the CDR3 is TGTGCCAGCAGCCATCGCCGGAGCAGAGGGCGTAGGGAGCAGTACTTC.

The chain employs TRBV2 and TRBJ1-2, with D hard to call. Germline V CDR1 and CDR2: SNHLY, FYNNEI. The CDR3 has 14 residues. V shed 4 bases and J shed 10 bases, with 19 bases lying between them. CDR3 region: CASSGAATALNYTF. The CDR3 DNA follows: TGTGCCAGCAGTGGTGCGGCGACTGCACTCAACTACACCTTC.

This clonotype was counted many times. This chain links TRBV5-1 with TRBJ2-1; either TRBD1 or TRBD2 may fit D (5 bases each). In germline, CDR1 is SGHRS, CDR2 YFSETQ. The CDR3 is made up of 16 amino acids. V dropped 0 bases and J dropped 0 bases, with 10 bases sitting between them. The CDR3 DNA is TGCGCCAGCAGCTTGGGTTGGGGGAGCTCCTACAATGAGCAGTTCTTC. This gives the protein CASSLGWGSSYNEQFF. The full variable domain, its missing parts supplied by reference TRBV5-1 and TRBJ2-1, is KAGVTQTPRYLIKTRGQQVTLSCSPISGHRSVSWYQQTPGQGLQFLFEYFSETQRNKGNFPGRFSGRQFSNSRSEMNVSTLELGDSALYLCASSLGWGSSYNEQFFGPGTRLTVL.

This clonotype was counted at least ten times. The CDR3 reads CASRVPTGEGAFSGNTIYF. CDR3 nucleotide sequence: TGTGCCAGCCGCGTGCCGACAGGGGAAGGCGCTTTCTCTGGAAACACCATATATTTT. J is TRBJ1-3 and V is TRBV19, with 8 bases matching TRBD1. The CDR3 has 19 amino acids. The germline CDR1 and CDR2 sequences are LNHDA and SQIVND (reference sequence). V lost 9 bases to trimming and J lost 0 bases; unmatched junction nucleotides: 19.

This clonotype was seen many times. CDR3 nucleotides: TGTGCCAGCAGTTTATCCGGAGGAGGTGTAGATACGCAGTATTTT. This encodes CASSLSGGGVDTQYF. This chain uses TRBV28 with TRBJ2-3; D is possibly TRBD2 (5 bases). V was cut by 1 base and J by 5 bases, with 13 bases left in between. CDR1 MDHEN and CDR2 SYDVKM come from the germline V gene. CDR3 length equals 15 residues.

DNA for the CDR3: TGTGCCAGCAGCCCACGTGTAGGGGGCCAAGAAGCCTACGAGCAGTACTTC. This codes for CASSPRVGGQEAYEQYF. The chain uses TRBV11-2 and TRBJ2-7, with 7 bases aligning to TRBD1. Germline lookup yields CDR1 SGHAT and CDR2 FQNNGV. This CDR3 is built from 17 residues. The junction had 15 bases not matched to a gene; V was cut back by 5 bases and J by 2 bases.

This clonotype occurred many times. The chain recombines TRBV4-1 with TRBJ1-2; D unclear. CDR3 length equals 15 residues. Germline CDR1 reads MGHRA; CDR2 reads YSYEKL. The V end lost 1 base, the J end lost 2 bases, and 11 bases lay between the germline ends. Here the CDR3 DNA reads TGCGCCAGCAGCCAAGGTGATTCGAGCAACTATGGCTACACCTTC. It specifies CASSQGDSSNYGYTF.

This clonotype was recorded at least ten times. The chain links TRBV28 to TRBJ1-1; TRBD1 aligns across 8 bases. Looked up from germline, CDR1 is MDHEN and CDR2 is SYDVKM. The J segment lost 4 bases and the V segment lost 5 bases, leaving 9 bases of the junction unmatched. The CDR3 is made up of 15 amino acids. The CDR3 region is CASSGQGGYSTEAFF. CDR3 coding DNA: TGTGCCAGCAGTGGACAGGGTGGTTATAGCACTGAAGCTTTCTTT.

This clonotype has a count of ten or more. The rearrangement joins TRBV6-1 to TRBJ2-5; 10 nucleotides agree with TRBD2. V gave up 6 bases and J gave up 1 base; unmatched junction bases: 14. CDR1 and CDR2 from the germline V gene are MNHNS and SASEGT. The CDR3 extends over 18 amino acids. The CDR3 coding sequence is TGTGCCAGCAGCCCCACTAGCCCCTCTAGCGGGGGCCAAGAGACCCAGTACTTC. Amino acids: CASSPTSPSSGGQETQYF.

Ten or more counts support this clonotype. V is TRBV12-3 or TRBV12-4 and J is TRBJ1-1, with D possibly being TRBD1 (6 bases). Trimming pared 8 bases from V and 1 base from J, leaving 14 bases between. This CDR3 comprises 14 residues. DNA of the CDR3: TGTGCCAGCGACAGGAATTTGCCGAACACTGAAGCTTTCTTT. Protein sequence: CASDRNLPNTEAFF.

The rearrangement joins TRBV7-3 to TRBJ2-1, with D perhaps matching TRBD2 (6 bases). Per germline, CDR1 SGHTA and CDR2 FQGTGA. The germline V and J ends were trimmed by 5 bases and 5 bases, with 7 bases remaining between them. The CDR3 runs 12 residues. The DNA of the CDR3 is TGTGCCAGCAGCGAGCGGGACAATGAGCAGTTCTTC. It encodes CASSERDNEQFF. Variable domain in full (rest from reference TRBV7-3 and TRBJ2-1): GAGVSQTPSNKVTEKGKYVELRCDPISGHTALYWYRQSLGQGPEFLIYFQGTGAADDSGLPNDRFFAVRPEGSVSTLKIQRTERGDSAVYLCASSERDNEQFFGPGTRLTVL.